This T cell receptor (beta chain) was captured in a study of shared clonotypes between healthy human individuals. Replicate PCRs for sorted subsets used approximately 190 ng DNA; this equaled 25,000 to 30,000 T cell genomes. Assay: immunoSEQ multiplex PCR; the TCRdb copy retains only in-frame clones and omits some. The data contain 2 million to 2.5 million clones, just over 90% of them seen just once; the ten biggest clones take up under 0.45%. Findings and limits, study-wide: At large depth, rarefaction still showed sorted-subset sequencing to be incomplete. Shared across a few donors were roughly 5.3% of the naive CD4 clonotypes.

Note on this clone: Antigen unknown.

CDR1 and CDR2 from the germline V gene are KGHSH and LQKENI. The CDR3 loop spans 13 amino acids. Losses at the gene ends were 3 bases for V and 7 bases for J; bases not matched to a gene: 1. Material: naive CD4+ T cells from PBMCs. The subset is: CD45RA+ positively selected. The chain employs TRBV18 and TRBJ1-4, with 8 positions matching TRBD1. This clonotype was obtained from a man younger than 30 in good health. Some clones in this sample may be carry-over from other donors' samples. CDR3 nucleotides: TGTGCCAGCTCACCCAGGGGGCGTGAAAAACTGTTTTTT. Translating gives CASSPRGREKLFF.